This entry lists 24 T cell receptor beta chains sequenced from one sample in a study of blood T cells in healthy people across ages. Through a sample-barcoded 5' primer and a J-beta primer mix, a second PCR was run for 7 to 11 cycles. TCRdb reanalysed the 5' RACE reads using MiXCR and keeps one entry per CDR3 protein. The data contain 750,000 to 950,000 distinct CDR3 sequences, under 30% of them singletons. These data are also associated with another study on T cells of mothers and their children.

The source material was blood. The receptor set was obtained from a boy aged 10-17 years in good health.

The chain couples TRBV18 to TRBJ1-2; D unresolved. CDR3 length: 16 amino acids. Germline assignment: CDR1 KGHSH and CDR2 LQKENI. Trimming removed 3 bases from V and 1 base from J, with 15 bases in between. CDR3 bases: TGTGCCAGCTCACCCTCGGCTGAAGGGCTTAACTATGGCTACACCTTC. As protein: CASSPSAEGLNYGYTF.

This clonotype appeared a few times. The chain combines TRBV20-1 with TRBJ2-7, with D perhaps TRBD1 (6 bases). Germline V gene data show CDR1 as DFQATT and CDR2 as SNEGSKA (reference sequence). V was cut by 3 bases and J by 3 bases, with 9 bases left in between. The CDR3 totals 12 residues. The CDR3: CSASGQIYEQYF. The DNA of the CDR3 is TGCAGTGCTAGCGGACAGATCTACGAGCAGTACTTC.

This rearrangement joins TRBV5-1 to TRBJ2-7; the D gene is possibly TRBD1 (6 bases). The CDR3 runs to 13 residues. Germline-derived CDR1 and CDR2 are SGHRS and YFSETQ. Trimming pared 4 bases from V and 4 bases from J, leaving 12 bases between. The CDR3 sequence is CASSTDRPYEQYF. The CDR3 DNA follows: TGCGCCAGCAGCACGGACAGACCTTACGAGCAGTACTTC.

The rearrangement uses TRBV7-2 and TRBJ2-5, with 11 bases lining up with TRBD2. Near its end, the DNA agrees better with TRBJ2-1, so the J call may be wrong. The CDR3 is 17 amino acids. The germline V gene encodes CDR1 SGHTA and CDR2 FQGNSA. The chain's CDR3 is CASSLVGTSGGGGEQFF. In nucleotides, the CDR3 is TGTGCCAGCAGCTTAGTAGGCACTAGCGGGGGCGGGGGGGAGCAGTTCTTC.

V and J are TRBV12-3 or TRBV12-4 and TRBJ2-5; 7 nucleotides match TRBD2. The trim removed 8 bases at V and 4 bases at J, leaving 16 bases unmatched. This CDR3 region has 16 residues. CDR3: CASGAAGLLGGETQYF. The CDR3 DNA reads TGTGCCAGCGGTGCAGCGGGACTCCTAGGCGGAGAGACCCAGTACTTC.

This clonotype was detected only a few times. The genes are TRBV11-2 and TRBJ1-1, with 7 bases matching TRBD1. With 5 bases clipped from V and 6 bases from J, the junction kept 12 bases outside the gene matches. Germline lookup yields CDR1 SGHAT and CDR2 FQNNGV. The CDR3 covers 15 residues. The CDR3 DNA follows: TGTGCCAGCAGCCCCGGACAGGTCCACCGGGCTGAAGCTTTCTTT. Amino acids: CASSPGQVHRAEAFF. The whole variable domain, filled in from reference TRBV11-2 and TRBJ1-1, reads EAGVAQSPRYKIIEKRQSVAFWCNPISGHATLYWYQQILGQGPKLLIQFQNNGVVDDSQLPKDRFSAERLKGVDSTLKIQPAKLEDSAVYLCASSPGQVHRAEAFFGQGTRLTVV.

The rearrangement links TRBV10-1 to TRBJ2-2, with 8 bases identical to TRBD2. The CDR3 contains 17 residues. Germline trimming cut 4 bases from V and 0 bases from J; bases unmatched to any gene: 7. Germline lookup yields CDR1 WNHNN and CDR2 SYGVQD (reference sequence). The CDR3 spells CASSGVAGNANTGELFF. CDR3 nucleotides: TGCGCCAGCAGTGGTGTAGCGGGAAACGCGAACACCGGGGAGCTGTTTTTT.

This clonotype turned up a few times. The rearrangement uses TRBV7-9 and TRBJ2-5; D may be TRBD1 or TRBD2 (5 bases each). V gave up 1 base and J gave up 1 base, with 10 bases separating them. Germline CDR1 is SEHNR and CDR2 is FQNEAQ (reference sequence). This CDR3 has 15 amino acids. The CDR3 reads CASSLGGTSQETQYF. The CDR3 DNA is TGTGCCAGCAGCTTAGGGGGGACCTCCCAAGAGACCCAGTACTTC. The entire variable domain, with the rest obtained from reference TRBV7-9 and TRBJ2-5, is as follows: DTGVSQNPRHKITKRGQNVTFRCDPISEHNRLYWYRQTLGQGPEFLTYFQNEAQLEKSRLLSDRFSAERPKGSFSTLEIQRTEQGDSAMYLCASSLGGTSQETQYFGPGTRLLVL.

This clonotype was observed a few times. The genes are TRBV9 and TRBJ2-1; D not resolved. The CDR3 consists of 17 residues. CDR1 and CDR2 from the germline V gene are SGDLS and YYNGEE. The V gene lost 4 bases and the J gene lost 3 bases, with 20 bases spanning the gap. CDR3 protein: CASSPAKGSPIYNEQFF. The CDR3 bases are TGTGCCAGCAGCCCCGCAAAAGGGTCCCCAATCTACAATGAGCAGTTCTTC. Filled out from reference TRBV9 and TRBJ2-1, the complete variable domain reads DSGVTQTPKHLITATGQRVTLRCSPRSGDLSVYWYQQSLDQGLQFLIQYYNGEERAKGNILERFSAQQFPDLHSELNLSSLELGDSALYFCASSPAKGSPIYNEQFFGPGTRLTVL.

In this sample, this clonotype turned up a few times. CDR3 loop: CASSLTSGVINEQFF. As DNA, the CDR3 is TGCGCCAGCAGCTTGACTAGCGGGGTTATAAATGAGCAGTTCTTC. This chain joins TRBV5-1 and TRBJ2-1, with 10 bases that match TRBD2. Germline lookup yields CDR1 SGHRS and CDR2 YFSETQ. V shed 1 base and J 7 bases; nucleotides not matched to a gene: 5. The CDR3 extends over 15 amino acids.

This chain joins TRBV12-3 or TRBV12-4 and TRBJ1-5, with D possibly matching TRBD1 (6 bases). Trimming removed 7 bases at V and 6 bases at J, with 25 bases between. The CDR3 totals 17 residues. The CDR3 coding sequence is TGTGCCAGCAATCCGGGGAGGGACACCGAAATCCCTCAGCCCCAGCATTTT. It codes for CASNPGRDTEIPQPQHF.

V and J are TRBV29-1 and TRBJ1-1, with a possible D match to TRBD1 (6 bases). Trimming stripped 4 bases from V and 6 bases from J, with 12 bases between. CDR3 length: 12 amino acids. Germline loops: CDR1 SQVTM, CDR2 ANQGSEA. This CDR3 is CSVGTERPEAFF. CDR3 DNA: TGCAGCGTTGGGACAGAGCGACCTGAAGCTTTCTTT. Combining the CDR3 with reference TRBV29-1 and TRBJ1-1 gives the whole variable domain SAVISQKPSRDICQRGTSLTIQCQVDSQVTMMFWYRQQPGQSLTLIATANQGSEATYESGFVIDKFPISRPNLTFSTLTVSNMSPEDSSIYLCSVGTERPEAFFGQGTRLTVV.

The V gene is TRBV3-1, the J gene TRBJ2-5; TRBD1 is a possible D gene (6 bases). V was shortened by 4 bases and J by 2 bases, with 17 bases between the two germline ends. CDR1 LGHDT and CDR2 YNNKEL come from the germline V gene (reference sequence). This CDR3 is 16 amino acids long. CDR3 protein: CASSPHPGQGQETQYF. The CDR3, as DNA: TGTGCCAGCAGCCCCCACCCGGGACAAGGGCAAGAGACCCAGTACTTC.

The V gene is TRBV5-1, the J gene TRBJ2-2, with 9 bases identical to TRBD1. The CDR3 is made up of 13 amino acids. Germline V gene data show CDR1 as SGHRS and CDR2 as YFSETQ. Trimming took 2 bases from V and 9 from J; bases not matched to a gene: 2. The CDR3 DNA reads as TGCGCCAGCAGCTTTACAGGGGGCCGGGAGCTGTTTTTT. It specifies CASSFTGGRELFF.

The chain carries TRBV4-1 and TRBJ1-2, with D possibly matching TRBD1 (5 bases). There are 15 residues in the CDR3. Trimming pared 0 bases from V and 2 bases from J, leaving 10 bases between. Germline V gene data show CDR1 as MGHRA and CDR2 as YSYEKL. CDR3 nucleotide sequence: TGCGCCAGCAGCCAAGACAGCGGACACAACTATGGCTACACCTTC. This sequence encodes CASSQDSGHNYGYTF.

This clonotype was seen only a few times. V gene TRBV7-6 combines with J gene TRBJ2-1; 15 bases are shared with TRBD2. The DNA end lines up better with TRBJ2-7; the J call may be wrong. This CDR3 comprises 23 residues. CDR1 and CDR2 from the germline V gene are SGHVS and FNYEAQ. CDR3 bases: TGTGCCAGCAGCCAAGCCCCTGAAGTGGGGACTAGCGGGGGGACTAAGCCGTCCTACGAGCAGTACTTC. Protein: CASSQAPEVGTSGGTKPSYEQYF.

This clonotype was seen many times. The V and J genes are TRBV5-1 and TRBJ2-5; 8 nucleotides align to TRBD2. V was pared by 3 bases and J by 5 bases, with 6 bases of the junction left unmatched. Germline-derived CDR1 and CDR2 are SGHRS and YFSETQ. This CDR3 is built from 14 residues. The CDR3 DNA reads TGCGCCAGCAGCTCGCCACTAGCGGTGGAGACCCAGTACTTC. As protein: CASSSPLAVETQYF.

The chain links TRBV3-1 to TRBJ2-2, with 11 bases lining up with TRBD1. V dropped 3 bases and J dropped 4; count of bases not matched to a gene: 4. Germline CDR1 and CDR2: LGHDT and YNNKEL (reference sequence). This CDR3 has 16 amino acids. CDR3 sequence reads: CASSQAGTGGTGELFF. Here the CDR3 DNA reads TGTGCCAGCAGCCAGGCCGGGACAGGGGGCACCGGGGAGCTGTTTTTT.

This clonotype was seen a handful of times. The chain is built from TRBV9 and TRBJ1-2; a weak D match, TRBD1 (5 bases). The CDR3 is 12 residues long. Trimming left V 4 bases short and J 8 bases short, with 12 bases between. Germline V lookup: CDR1 SGDLS, CDR2 YYNGEE. The CDR3 loop is CASSFGTRGYTF. The CDR3 bases are TGTGCCAGCAGCTTCGGGACCCGGGGCTACACCTTC.

This clonotype has more than one count but fewer than ten. The chain combines TRBV5-1 with TRBJ1-2, with TRBD1 matching over 8 bases. This CDR3 is 16 amino acids long. Germline assignment: CDR1 SGHRS and CDR2 YFSETQ. V was clipped by 1 base and J by 5 bases; unmatched bases: 10. The CDR3 sequence is CASSLQAGGAWYGYTF. The CDR3 bases are TGCGCCAGCAGCTTGCAGGCAGGGGGCGCCTGGTATGGCTACACCTTC.

This clonotype was counted a few times. The chain links TRBV10-3 to TRBJ2-5; possibly TRBD2 for D (6 bases). Germline assignment: CDR1 ENHRY and CDR2 SYGVKD. Trimming took off 10 bases at V and 3 bases at J, with 24 bases between the two ends. The CDR3 has 16 amino acids. The CDR3 spells CATDQGDAGIKETQYF. CDR3 in DNA: TGTGCCACAGATCAGGGAGACGCGGGAATCAAAGAGACCCAGTACTTC.

The chain couples TRBV18 to TRBJ2-5, with no clear D. The CDR3 has 11 amino acids. Trimming removed 2 bases from V and 7 bases from J, with 5 bases in between. In germline, CDR1 is KGHSH, CDR2 LQKENI. The CDR3 here is CASSPDGTQYF. DNA of the CDR3: TGTGCCAGCTCACCAGACGGGACCCAGTACTTC.

The genes are TRBV24-1 and TRBJ2-5, with 8 bases aligning to TRBD1. Trimming cost V 4 bases and J 1 base; bases outside gene matches: 7. The germline gives CDR1 KGHDR, CDR2 SFDVKD. The CDR3 runs to 16 residues. The CDR3 DNA sequence: TGTGCCACCAGTGACCCGTCCGGGACAGGCCAAGAGACCCAGTACTTC. Translating gives CATSDPSGTGQETQYF.

A few counts support this clonotype. V gene TRBV20-1 combines with J gene TRBJ1-1, with no clear D. This CDR3 contains 12 residues. CDR1 DFQATT and CDR2 SNEGSKA come from the germline V gene (reference sequence). V was trimmed by 3 bases and J by 1 base, leaving 6 bases between them. In nucleotides, the CDR3 is TGCAGTGCTAGGGACGGGAACACTGAAGCTTTCTTT. As protein: CSARDGNTEAFF.